This entry features one T cell receptor (beta chain) sequence. Its antigen target is currently unknown. No base quality information exists; no much larger clone differs at one position. Using the deep immunoSEQ assay, multiplex PCR amplified TCR CDR3 regions from genomic DNA. Extracted genomic DNA from each cell subset was distributed evenly across all wells of several immunoSEQ 96-well plates, and each plate was treated as a replicate. For sorted subsets, around 200 ng genomic DNA, equal to about 30,000 T cell genomes, was loaded into each replicate PCR. Purified libraries were measured with a Qubit 3.0 fluorometer, size-checked on a Bioanalyzer 2100, and measured again with the KAPA Library Quantification kit. A separate single-read 150-cycle Illumina NextSeq 550 flow cell was used to sequence each immunoSEQ 96-well plate. On the study's bioinformatics: Because only junctional sequences without quality scores were contained in the immunoSEQ output, filtering matching that applied to full-length reads could not be performed. Sequences were annotated with PyIR, a Python wrapper for IgBLAST v1.9, using IMGT germline references to assign V/J genes and CDR3. Any read was removed if the V/J assignment was weak (E-value above 1e-6), the CDR3 was missing, or the read contained stop codons, out-of-frame junctions, or ambiguous translated residues. V3J clonotypes were defined by identical inferred V gene, J gene, and CDR3 amino acid sequence. The percentage overlap between two repertoires was calculated by dividing the number of shared unique clonotypes by the size of the smaller repertoire. RTK rarefaction, the Chao1 estimator, and Recon v2.1 estimates of unobserved clonotypes were used to assess repertoire richness. OLGA was used to compute generation probabilities for all TCRbeta clonotypes that the gDNA method yielded from four donors. TCRdb retrieved this table from immuneACCESS and kept in-frame rearrangements only. Not all clones are present; in checked studies, unresolved V genes account for under half, and no reason is known for the remainder. Clone size and the V and J calls come from that table; the DNA yielded D and trimming. This sample holds around 2,100,000 clones; about 95% were observed only once. The leading ten clones occupy more than 0.9% of the sample.

The data are from a study of shared clonotypes between healthy human individuals (TCRdb year 2020). Looking at the study overall: The cohort included three men and a couple of women between 18 and 49 years of age. For each donor, CD4 naive and CD4 memory were each given three plates, CD8 naive was given two plates, and CD8 memory was given one plate. Blood TCR repertoires of four to six healthy adults were deeply sequenced to estimate repertoire size and the extent of clonotype sharing between individuals. To increase sequencing depth and limit assay-specific biases, TCR repertoire library preparation and sequencing were carried out by different laboratories using diverse techniques. Leukapheresis yielded between about 0.85 and 9.5 billion PBMCs per donor.

For the CD8 naive samples, CD45RO-negative cells were positively selected for CCR7, yielding a CD45RA+CCR7+ population from which TemRA cells were excluded. Healthy HIV-negative adults with no recently reported acute infections or vaccinations were included as donors. Every donor was a Caucasian adult residing in Nashville, Tennessee, USA. Blood was obtained by leukapheresis, after which PBMCs were separated by Ficoll-Histopaque density gradient centrifugation and cryopreserved in liquid nitrogen vapor phase. Purity and quantity of every magnetically sorted T cell population were checked by analytical flow cytometry. Each sorted fraction had its genomic DNA isolated and then quantified by UV absorbance on a Nanodrop 2000c. The investigation overall reported the following: Pairwise subsampling indicated that sequencing depth was expected to affect the degree of clonotype sharing among donors. Only blood was sampled, and tissue TCR repertoires likely differ from those in blood. Higher generation probabilities were observed for clonotypes shared by all four sorted-subset donors than for non-shared clonotypes. When several donors were compared, the shared fraction of clonotypes was about 5% for naive CD4, more than 3% for naive CD8, 2.3% for memory CD4, and 0.4% for memory CD8. The small number of donors limited the genetic and exposure-history diversity represented. Incomplete sequencing was indicated by rarefaction of sorted-subset datasets, despite the large sequencing depth. Naive subsets generally had larger estimated clonotype richness than memory subsets did.

The receptor was derived from a man younger than 35 in good health. The specimen was naive CD8+ T cells sorted from blood. What this sample's cell subset or site label stands for: CD45RA+CCR7+.

The nucleotide sequence reads as follows: TGTGCCAGCACTAATCCTGCCTACGAGCAGTACTTC. Its coded protein is CASTNPAYEQYF. The rearranged segments are TRBV25-1 and TRBJ2-7, with an unclear D gene assignment. CDR1 MGHDK and CDR2 SYGVNS were looked up in the germline V gene. The trim is 7 bases for V and 2 bases for J, with a gap of 9 bases between the germline ends. The CDR3 holds 12 amino acids from the cysteine to the phenylalanine. Just the 36-base CDR3 DNA is kept, in frame starting at base 1.